Below are 32 T cell receptor beta chains sequenced from a single sample in a study of blood T cell repertoires in COVID-19. TCRdb's table, derived via immunoSEQ multiplex PCR, lists solely in-frame clones and lacks some. The table shows about 87,000 clones, with roughly 84% occurring only once. Sample: peripheral blood. These receptors were taken from a woman older than 75 with COVID-19, enrolled during active disease.

The chain links TRBV30 to TRBJ1-1; TRBD1 matches at 8 bases. V was clipped by 1 base and J by 9 bases; unmatched bases: 7. This CDR3 contains 13 residues. The V gene's germline CDR1 is GTSNPN and CDR2 SVGIG (reference sequence). CDR3 bases: TGTGCCTGGAGTGAAGACAGGGGTTGGAAAGCTTTCTTT. Amino acid sequence: CAWSEDRGWKAFF.

This clone was observed a handful of times. This chain joins TRBV27 and TRBJ2-5, with D hard to call. The CDR3 is 15 amino acids. The germline V gene has CDR1 MNHEY and CDR2 SMNVEV (reference sequence). V shed 0 bases and J shed 10 bases, with 18 bases lying between them. The CDR3 loop reads CASSLSTRSPNGQYF. The DNA of the CDR3 is TGTGCCAGCAGTTTATCGACCAGGTCCCCTAATGGCCAGTACTTC.

This chain links TRBV7-3 with TRBJ1-1; D may be TRBD1 (6 bases). The CDR3 has 14 amino acids. Trimming removed 2 bases from V and 1 base from J, with 8 bases in between. The germline CDR1 and CDR2 sequences are SGHTA and FQGTGA. For the CDR3, the DNA is TGTGCCAGCAGCTTACTAGGGGGGAACACTGAAGCTTTCTTT. This gives the protein CASSLLGGNTEAFF.

Concerning this clone itself: Other DNA sequences in this sample translate to the same CDR3. J is TRBJ1-1 and V is TRBV30; D is perhaps TRBD1 (5 bases). V was trimmed by 3 bases and J by 2 bases, leaving 7 bases between them. The germline V gene encodes CDR1 GTSNPN and CDR2 SVGIG (reference sequence). The CDR3 runs to 12 residues. The CDR3 loop reads CAWRGGNTEAFF. The CDR3 nucleotides are TGTGCCTGGAGGGGGGGAAACACTGAAGCTTTCTTT.

V gene TRBV5-1 combines with J gene TRBJ2-5; possible D gene TRBD2, 5 bases. Germline CDR1 SGHRS, CDR2 YFSETQ. V gave up 4 bases and J gave up 2 bases, with 9 bases separating them. The CDR3 has 13 residues. The CDR3 protein is CASSEGVQETQYF. The CDR3 DNA sequence: TGCGCCAGCAGCGAGGGAGTACAAGAGACCCAGTACTTC.

The rearrangement uses TRBV2 and TRBJ2-3; D gene ambiguous. The CDR3 has 11 amino acids. Germline V lookup: CDR1 SNHLY, CDR2 FYNNEI. V was pared by 4 bases and J by 5 bases, with 4 bases between. For the CDR3, the DNA is TGTGCCAGCAGTGTTATAGATACGCAGTATTTT. Its translation: CASSVIDTQYF.

V gene TRBV28 combines with J gene TRBJ2-5; tentatively, D is TRBD2 (5 bases). Trimming removed 3 bases at V and 4 bases at J, with 21 bases between. Germline V lookup: CDR1 MDHEN, CDR2 SYDVKM. The CDR3 is 17 residues long. CDR3 in DNA: TGTGCCAGCAGTTTCCGATCTACCTTACTAGTATCAGAGACCCAGTACTTC. Translating it yields CASSFRSTLLVSETQYF.

The chain recombines TRBV10-3 with TRBJ2-3; 10 nucleotides align to TRBD2. The CDR3 length is 16 residues. Looked up from germline, CDR1 is ENHRY and CDR2 is SYGVKD. The J segment lost 0 bases and the V segment lost 5 bases, leaving 5 bases of the junction unmatched. The CDR3 bases are TGTGCCATCAGTATTAGCGGGGGGACTAGCACAGATACGCAGTATTTT. Translated: CAISISGGTSTDTQYF.

The V gene is TRBV10-3, the J gene TRBJ2-1, with D unclear. The CDR3 is made up of 16 amino acids. Trimming took off 3 bases at V and 5 bases at J, with 17 bases between the two ends. Germline V gene sequence: CDR1 ENHRY, CDR2 SYGVKD. Written as DNA, the CDR3 is TGTGCCATCAGTGATATGCTATTGGCGACTCACAATGAGCAGTTCTTC. Translating it yields CAISDMLLATHNEQFF.

The genes are TRBV5-5 and TRBJ1-6, with D possibly TRBD1 on 6 matching bases. Germline V gene lookup returns CDR1 SGHKS and CDR2 YYEKEE (reference sequence). Trimming pared 4 bases from V and 4 bases from J, leaving 12 bases between. This CDR3 spans 15 amino acids. The DNA for the CDR3 is TGTGCCAGCAGCGTGTGGGACACGTATAATTCACCCCTCCACTTT. Protein product: CASSVWDTYNSPLHF.

V and J are TRBV2 and TRBJ2-2; TRBD1 might be the D (6 bases). The CDR3 sequence is 16 residues long. Trimming removed 5 bases from V and 2 bases from J, with 15 bases in between. Germline V gene lookup returns CDR1 SNHLY and CDR2 FYNNEI. CDR3 nucleotide sequence: TGTGCCAGCAGTTTTCTCCGGGACACAAACACCGGGGAGCTGTTTTTT. It yields the protein CASSFLRDTNTGELFF.

The V and J genes are TRBV5-1 and TRBJ1-2, with a weak D call TRBD1 (5 bases). The germline V gene has CDR1 SGHRS and CDR2 YFSETQ. The CDR3 sequence is 17 residues long. Trimming left V 3 bases short and J 7 bases short, with 25 bases between. The CDR3 sequence is CASSSSPSTVTAGGYTF. The CDR3, as DNA: TGCGCCAGCAGCTCCTCCCCCTCGACAGTAACGGCTGGTGGCTACACCTTC.

CDR3 sequence: CASSLAGAPTDTQYF. In DNA, the CDR3 is TGTGCCAGCAGTCTAGCGGGAGCCCCTACAGATACGCAGTATTTT. The J gene is TRBJ2-3, the V gene TRBV28; 10 bases fit TRBD2. Germline CDR1 is MDHEN and CDR2 is SYDVKM. Trimming removed 5 bases from V and 3 bases from J; junction bases left unmatched: 5. This CDR3 region has 15 residues.

The V and J genes are TRBV5-1 and TRBJ2-7, with 12 bases identical to TRBD2. The CDR3 is 18 residues long. Unmatched junction bases numbered 16, after V lost 2 bases and J lost 7 bases. CDR1 and CDR2 from the germline V gene are SGHRS and YFSETQ. The CDR3 sequence: CASSLFLAGGLAMGEQYF. CDR3 nucleotide sequence: TGCGCCAGCAGCTTATTCCTAGCGGGAGGGTTAGCGATGGGGGAGCAGTACTTC.

The chain couples TRBV27 to TRBJ2-1, with 14 bases identical to TRBD2. V lost 3 bases, J lost 7 bases, and 5 bases stayed unmatched. The CDR3 has 16 residues. Per the germline V gene, CDR1 is MNHEY and CDR2 is SMNVEV (reference sequence). In DNA form, the CDR3 reads TGTGCCAGCAGTTTCCCGACTAGCGGGGGGGATAATGAGCAGTTCTTC. Its protein product is CASSFPTSGGDNEQFF.

J is TRBJ2-3 and V is TRBV4-1; 12 bases are shared with TRBD2. Germline V gene data show CDR1 as MGHRA and CDR2 as YSYEKL. The CDR3 sequence is 18 residues long. With V trimmed by 2 bases and J by 8 bases, 14 bases remained unmatched. Here the CDR3 DNA reads TGCGCCAGCAGCCAATCCAGTGGGCTAGCGGGGGGGCCGGGTACGCAGTATTTT. The encoded protein is CASSQSSGLAGGPGTQYF.

The V and J genes are TRBV13 and TRBJ1-6, with D perhaps matching TRBD1 (5 bases). This CDR3 contains 15 residues. Trimming cost V 5 bases and J 6 bases, with 14 bases left between them. Germline CDR1 and CDR2: PRHDT and FYEKMQ (reference sequence). The CDR3 region is CASSRTWGGNSPLHF. The DNA of the CDR3 is TGTGCCAGCAGCCGTACATGGGGGGGTAATTCACCCCTCCACTTT.

The rearrangement links TRBV9 to TRBJ2-2, with 11 bases identical to TRBD2. The ends lost 0 bases at V and 0 bases at J; junction bases unmatched: 7. The CDR3 length is 19 residues. The germline gives CDR1 SGDLS, CDR2 YYNGEE. The CDR3 nucleotides are TGTGCCAGCAGCGTAGGATTCGGACTAGCGGGCCCGAACACCGGGGAGCTGTTTTTT. Encoded protein: CASSVGFGLAGPNTGELFF.

This clone was detected a few times. The gene calls are TRBV3-1 (or the pseudogene TRBV3-2) and TRBJ2-7; 8 bases match TRBD2. Germline V gene lookup returns CDR1 LGHDT and CDR2 YNNKEL (reference sequence). The CDR3 has 14 residues. The ends lost 0 bases at V and 3 bases at J; junction bases unmatched: 1. CDR3 sequence: CASSQEAGVYEQYF. In DNA, the CDR3 is TGTGCCAGCAGCCAAGAAGCGGGGGTCTACGAGCAGTACTTC.

The chain recombines TRBV30 with TRBJ1-1, with 12 bases aligning to TRBD1. The germline V gene encodes CDR1 GTSNPN and CDR2 SVGIG (reference sequence). Trimming removed 2 bases from V and 6 bases from J; junction bases left unmatched: 7. The CDR3 extends over 15 amino acids. The CDR3 nucleotides are TGTGCCTGGAGTACCCCCGGGACAGGGGGCCCTGAAGCTTTCTTT. Amino acids: CAWSTPGTGGPEAFF.

The chain has TRBV5-1 and TRBJ2-1; possibly TRBD1 for D (6 bases). The germline V and J ends were trimmed by 0 bases and 7 bases, with 14 bases remaining between them. Germline CDR1 is SGHRS and CDR2 is YFSETQ. The CDR3 has 15 amino acids. CDR3 region: CASSLVSGALNEQFF. The CDR3 nucleotides read TGCGCCAGCAGCTTGGTGTCAGGGGCTCTAAATGAGCAGTTCTTC.

The chain combines TRBV27 with TRBJ1-2; 8 bases fit TRBD1. The germline V gene has CDR1 MNHEY and CDR2 SMNVEV (reference sequence). Trimming at V came to 6 bases and at J to 4 bases, leaving 4 bases not matched to a gene. CDR3 length: 13 residues. For the CDR3, the DNA is TGTGCCAGCAGGGTCCAGGGGGCCTATGGCTACACCTTC. Its translation: CASRVQGAYGYTF.

The chain recombines TRBV5-4 with TRBJ2-7; 7 positions agree with TRBD2. V was clipped by 4 bases and J by 1 base; unmatched bases: 11. Germline V gives CDR1 SGHNT, CDR2 YYREEE (reference sequence). The CDR3 consists of 16 residues. DNA of the CDR3: TGTGCCAGCAGCCCCGGCGGGGGTGACCGGTCCTACGAGCAGTACTTC. Translating it yields CASSPGGGDRSYEQYF.

The chain combines TRBV5-1 with TRBJ2-3; 8 nucleotides align to TRBD1. This CDR3 contains 17 residues. The germline gives CDR1 SGHRS, CDR2 YFSETQ. J gave up 0 bases and V 4 bases, and 10 bases lay outside the gene matches. CDR3 region: CASSITGTGFSTDTQYF. DNA of the CDR3: TGCGCCAGCAGCATAACCGGGACAGGATTCAGCACAGATACGCAGTATTTT.

J is TRBJ1-2 and V is TRBV12-5; the D gene is possibly TRBD1 (5 bases). The CDR3 length is 14 residues. V was pared by 1 base and J by 4 bases, with 10 bases between. CDR1 and CDR2 from the germline V gene are LGHNT and FRNRAP. The CDR3 nucleotides are TGTGCTAGTGGTTTGGGACAGTCCTTCTATGGCTACACCTTC. This codes for CASGLGQSFYGYTF. The full variable domain, in which reference TRBV12-5 and TRBJ1-2 provide the parts outside the CDR3, is DARVTQTPRHKVTEMGQEVTMRCQPILGHNTVFWYRQTMMQGLELLAYFRNRAPLDDSGMPKDRFSAEMPDATLATLKIQPSEPRDSAVYFCASGLGQSFYGYTFGSGTRLTVV.

This clone came up a few times. This chain uses TRBV2 with TRBJ2-1, with TRBD2 matching over 7 bases. The V gene end was trimmed by 1 base and the J gene end by 9 bases; junction bases not matched to a gene: 12. The germline V gene encodes CDR1 SNHLY and CDR2 FYNNEI. CDR3 length: 16 amino acids. The CDR3 nucleotides are TGTGCCAGCAGTGAAGTTTCCGGGAGGCAGAGGAGTGAGCAGTTCTTC. Protein sequence: CASSEVSGRQRSEQFF.

The chain recombines TRBV3-1 (or the pseudogene TRBV3-2) with TRBJ2-6; 11 bases fit TRBD2. This CDR3 region has 18 residues. After removal of 3 bases from V and 2 bases from J, the junction contained 6 bases not matched to a gene. The germline CDR1 and CDR2 sequences are LGHDT and YNNKEL (reference sequence). Here the CDR3 DNA reads TGTGCCAGCAGCCATATAGCGGGAGGGAACGCTGGGGCCAACGTCCTGACTTTC. Its translation: CASSHIAGGNAGANVLTF.

The chain is built from TRBV27 and TRBJ2-1, with D perhaps matching TRBD2 (6 bases). The CDR3 totals 14 residues. Looked up from germline, CDR1 is MNHEY and CDR2 is SMNVEV (reference sequence). The V gene lost 6 bases and the J gene lost 5 bases, with 14 bases spanning the gap. CDR3 protein: CASSPFGGNNEQFF. As DNA, the CDR3 is TGTGCCAGCAGCCCCTTCGGCGGGAACAATGAGCAGTTCTTC.

V and J are TRBV10-1 and TRBJ2-1, with D perhaps matching TRBD1 (6 bases). In germline, CDR1 is WNHNN, CDR2 SYGVQD (reference sequence). The CDR3 is 15 amino acids. Trimming removed 0 bases at V and 5 bases at J, with 11 bases between. This chain's CDR3 is CASSESGGRHNEQFF. The CDR3 DNA follows: TGCGCCAGCAGTGAGTCTGGGGGCAGACACAATGAGCAGTTCTTC.

The V gene is TRBV2, the J gene TRBJ1-6, with unresolved D. The CDR3 runs to 14 residues. Germline lookup yields CDR1 SNHLY and CDR2 FYNNEI. Trimming pared 2 bases from V and 4 bases from J, leaving 6 bases between. The CDR3, as DNA: TGTGCCAGCAGTGAACACAGTTATAATTCACCCCTCCACTTT. It codes for CASSEHSYNSPLHF.

The V gene is TRBV27, the J gene TRBJ2-7; the D gene is possibly TRBD2 (6 bases). The CDR3 runs 13 residues. Germline CDR1 is MNHEY and CDR2 is SMNVEV (reference sequence). V lost 6 bases and J lost 1, with 10 bases in between. The CDR3 loop reads CASRRSGSYEQYF. The CDR3 DNA is TGTGCCAGCAGACGTAGCGGATCCTACGAGCAGTACTTC.

The chain links TRBV14 to TRBJ1-1; possible D gene TRBD1, 6 bases. The germline CDR1 and CDR2 sequences are SGHDN and FVKESK. V was cut by 6 bases and J by 7 bases, with 12 bases left in between. This CDR3 is 12 amino acids long. The CDR3, as DNA: TGTGCCAGCAGGTACAGGGAAGGTGAAGCTTTCTTT. Encoded protein: CASRYREGEAFF.